What follows are 17 T cell receptor beta chains derived from one specimen sequenced in a study of blood T cell repertoires in COVID-19. Measured with immunoSEQ multiplex PCR; TCRdb has only the in-frame clones, and not every one. The sample records 300,000 to 400,000 clones, roughly 90% being singletons. The specimen was PBMCs or T cells enriched from blood (not recorded which). These TCRs come from a young woman with acute COVID-19.

This clone was recorded once. Sequence at one end of the junction differs from germline and may be a read error. The chain's CDR3 is CASSYMGGEGYGQYF. CDR3 nucleotides: TGTGCCAGCAGTTACATGGGGGGGGAAGGCTACGGGCAGTACTTC. The V and J genes are TRBV6-2 or TRBV6-3 and TRBJ2-7, with 7 bases matching TRBD2. Germline CDR1 is MNHEY and CDR2 is SVGEGT. The CDR3 runs to 15 residues.

This rearrangement joins TRBV7-3 to TRBJ2-2; TRBD2 is a possible D gene (7 bases). Trimming left V 5 bases short and J 4 bases short, with 17 bases between. This CDR3 has 16 residues. Germline-derived CDR1 and CDR2 are SGHTA and FQGTGA. The CDR3 here is CASSAGGGGGTGELFF. The CDR3 bases are TGTGCCAGCAGCGCCGGGGGCGGGGGAGGCACCGGGGAGCTGTTTTTT.

The CDR3, as DNA: TGTGCCAGCAGTTCCTCCGAGCCCCAGCATTTT. It translates to CASSSSEPQHF. V and J are TRBV6-2 or TRBV6-3 and TRBJ1-5, with D unresolved. This CDR3 has 11 residues. Germline assignment: CDR1 MNHEY and CDR2 SVGEGT. Trimming pared 4 bases from V and 8 bases from J, leaving 6 bases between.

The genes are TRBV5-1 and TRBJ2-5, with TRBD1 matching 8 bases. The CDR3 covers 15 residues. V lost 0 bases to trimming and J lost 5 bases; unmatched junction nucleotides: 6. Germline V lookup: CDR1 SGHRS, CDR2 YFSETQ. In DNA, the CDR3 is TGCGCCAGCAGCTTGGAAGGACAGGGCGGGGAGACCCAGTACTTC. Residues: CASSLEGQGGETQYF.

The CDR3, as DNA: TGTGCCAGCAGCGAGTGGGGGCAGGGGGCTAGTGAGCAGTTCTTC. Amino acids: CASSEWGQGASEQFF. This chain joins TRBV7-6 and TRBJ2-1; TRBD1 matches 8 bases. The CDR3 contains 15 residues. The V segment lost 5 bases and the J segment 9 bases; nucleotides outside the gene matches: 12. Germline-derived CDR1 and CDR2 are SGHVS and FNYEAQ.

This clone was picked up a small number of times. The chain employs TRBV18 and TRBJ1-2, with D maybe TRBD1 (6 bases). The germline CDR1 and CDR2 sequences are KGHSH and LQKENI. Trimming stripped 1 base from V and 8 bases from J, with 11 bases between. There are 13 residues in the CDR3. CDR3 sequence: CASSPLSGEGYTF. The CDR3 coding sequence is TGTGCCAGCTCACCACTCTCAGGGGAAGGCTACACCTTC.

The V call is TRBV10-3, the J call TRBJ1-1, with 7 bases identical to TRBD1. This CDR3 has 15 amino acids. V shed 10 bases, J shed 6 bases, and the junction held 17 bases outside the gene matches. Germline CDR1 is ENHRY and CDR2 is SYGVKD. Here the CDR3 reads CATGTAEVATAEAFF. The DNA of the CDR3 is TGTGCCACCGGGACAGCCGAGGTCGCGACGGCTGAAGCTTTCTTT.

The rearrangement joins TRBV7-8 to TRBJ2-2; a weak D match, TRBD1 (6 bases). V was pared by 5 bases and J by 1 base, with 11 bases between. The CDR3 totals 15 residues. In germline, CDR1 is SGHVS, CDR2 FQNEAQ. For the CDR3, the DNA is TGTGCCAGCAGCCTAGGGACACTGAACACCGGGGAGCTGTTTTTT. It codes for CASSLGTLNTGELFF.

This chain connects TRBV5-4 to TRBJ1-2, with TRBD1 matching 9 bases. V trimming: 4 bases; J trimming: 8 bases; junction bases outside the gene matches: 9. CDR1 is SGHNT, CDR2 YYREEE, per germline (reference sequence). There are 14 residues in the CDR3. As DNA, the CDR3 is TGTGCCAGCAGCAAACAAGGGACAGGGAGCGGCTACACCTTC. Translating gives CASSKQGTGSGYTF.

This clone has a handful of counts. The rearrangement joins TRBV5-6 to TRBJ1-1; 7 nucleotides line up with TRBD1. V shed 4 bases and J 1 base; nucleotides not matched to a gene: 10. Germline V gene lookup returns CDR1 SGHDT and CDR2 YYEEEE. The CDR3 has 16 amino acids. The DNA for the CDR3 is TGTGCCAGCAGCGGGCCTCCGACAGGGCGGAACACTGAAGCTTTCTTT. It specifies CASSGPPTGRNTEAFF.

This sequence joins TRBV6-4 and TRBJ2-3, with TRBD2 matching 9 bases. V dropped 3 bases and J dropped 3; count of bases not matched to a gene: 7. Germline CDR1 reads MRHNA; CDR2 reads SNTAGT. The CDR3 has 16 amino acids. The CDR3 protein is CASSELASGETDTQYF. CDR3 DNA: TGTGCCAGCAGTGAGCTGGCTAGCGGGGAGACAGATACGCAGTATTTT.

This chain uses TRBV7-3 with TRBJ1-1, with TRBD1 as a possible D gene (5 bases). Germline-derived CDR1 and CDR2 are SGHTA and FQGTGA. The V and J ends lost 5 bases and 5 bases respectively, with 12 bases between them. This CDR3 is built from 13 residues. This CDR3 is CASSPGLGTEAFF. The CDR3 DNA reads as TGTGCCAGCAGCCCGGGACTCGGGACTGAAGCTTTCTTT.

The chain employs TRBV28 and TRBJ2-7; the D gene is possibly TRBD1 (6 bases). This CDR3 is built from 13 residues. Deletions cut 7 bases from V and 0 bases from J, with 10 bases between. Germline lookup yields CDR1 MDHEN and CDR2 SYDVKM. CDR3 in DNA: TGTGCCAGCACGGACAGTAGCTCCTACGAGCAGTACTTC. Its translation is CASTDSSSYEQYF.

The chain combines TRBV7-2 with TRBJ1-5; 7 bases agree with TRBD1. This CDR3 region has 15 residues. J was trimmed by 6 bases and V by 5 bases; bases with no gene match: 10. Germline V lookup: CDR1 SGHTA, CDR2 FQGNSA. The CDR3 DNA reads as TGTGCCAGCAGCCTCCGGACAGGTGGTATTCAGCCCCAGCATTTT. Amino acids: CASSLRTGGIQPQHF.

The V call is TRBV6-5, the J call TRBJ2-3; tentative D call: TRBD1 (6 bases). The CDR3 has 15 residues. Per the germline V gene, CDR1 is MNHEY and CDR2 is SVGAGI. Between the trimmed V and J ends, which lost 5 bases and 0 bases, there was a span of 12 bases. The CDR3 sequence: CASSMTQGSTDTQYF. The CDR3 DNA is TGTGCCAGCAGTATGACACAGGGAAGCACAGATACGCAGTATTTT.

The gene calls are TRBV5-4 and TRBJ1-4, with D maybe TRBD1 (6 bases). Deletions cut 0 bases from V and 7 bases from J, with 13 bases between. The germline V gene encodes CDR1 SGHNT and CDR2 YYREEE (reference sequence). This CDR3 is built from 15 residues. The CDR3 nucleotides are TGTGCCAGCAGCTTGGCGACAGGCTTTGGTGAAAAACTGTTTTTT. It specifies CASSLATGFGEKLFF.

The chain combines TRBV29-1 with TRBJ2-7, with 11 bases fitting TRBD1. J was trimmed by 3 bases and V by 4 bases; bases with no gene match: 8. This CDR3 comprises 15 residues. Germline V gives CDR1 SQVTM, CDR2 ANQGSEA. The CDR3 sequence is CSVAGTGGSYYEQYF. The CDR3 DNA is TGCAGCGTTGCGGGGACAGGGGGTTCATACTACGAGCAGTACTTC.